The clone carrying this T cell receptor (beta chain) has more than one count but fewer than ten. Its specificity is unknown. The entry originates in a study of early T cells in non-severe SARS-CoV-2 infection. Notes on the study in general: The VDJdb matching leaned toward anti-spike CD8 responses and overlooked private and CD4 specificities.

Attachment of unique molecular identifiers to individual cDNA molecules was performed. TCRdb redid the calling of the 5' RACE reads with MiXCR, one entry per CDR3 protein. The profile shows roughly 70,000 distinct CDR3 sequences, 20% to 25% of them singletons. The TCR comes from an adult who was a healthcare worker with PCR-confirmed SARS-CoV-2 infection or an uninfected control (not recorded which). The specimen comprised whole blood, sampled at baseline.

Here the CDR3 reads CASSENQGAGQPQHF. The CDR3 DNA sequence: TGTGCCAGCAGTGAAAATCAGGGGGCAGGTCAGCCCCAGCATTTT. J is TRBJ1-5 and V is TRBV2; 8 bases are a match to TRBD1. The CDR3 is 15 amino acids. Germline V CDR1 and CDR2: SNHLY, FYNNEI. With 2 bases clipped from V and 6 bases from J, the junction kept 6 bases outside the gene matches.